These 26 T cell receptor beta chains share one sample of origin, sequenced in a study of T cells in Graves' hyperthyroidism and ophthalmopathy. There were TCR beta CDR3 regions amplified from RNA transcripts. The TCR CDR3 first-round RT-PCR relied on the HTBI primer set. One entry per CDR3 protein, called by TCRdb with MiXCR from the multiplex PCR reads. The sample lists hundreds of thousands of distinct CDR3 sequences, about 16% occurring once. Sequenced sample: blood. These receptors all come from a woman aged 25-40 years with Graves' hyperthyroidism.

The rearrangement uses TRBV5-6 and TRBJ2-2; 7 bases match TRBD1. The germline gives CDR1 SGHDT, CDR2 YYEEEE. CDR3 length: 16 amino acids. V shed 2 bases, J shed 4 bases, and the junction held 8 bases outside the gene matches. The CDR3 loop is CASSFTGVRGTGELFF. CDR3 nucleotides: TGTGCCAGCAGCTTCACAGGGGTTAGGGGCACCGGGGAGCTGTTTTTT.

This clonotype has more than one count but fewer than ten. V and J are TRBV19 and TRBJ2-1; 12 bases are a match to TRBD2. The CDR3 has 18 residues. In germline, CDR1 is LNHDA, CDR2 SQIVND (reference sequence). The V segment lost 11 bases and the J segment 6 bases; nucleotides outside the gene matches: 20. The CDR3 protein is CAGKRLHSSGRACNEQFF. The CDR3 bases are TGTGCCGGCAAACGCCTCCATTCTAGCGGGAGGGCCTGCAATGAGCAGTTCTTC.

The V gene is TRBV6-2 or TRBV6-3, the J gene TRBJ1-1; no definite D call. CDR1 is MNHEY, CDR2 SVGEGT, per germline. The CDR3 has 15 amino acids. V was clipped by 2 bases and J by 1 base, with 11 bases between them. CDR3 protein: CASSYPRVANTEAFF. The CDR3 nucleotides read TGTGCCAGCAGTTACCCGAGGGTGGCGAACACTGAAGCTTTCTTT.

In the case of this clonotype: A much larger clonotype is one base distant, so this may be a read error. The gene calls are TRBV12-3 or TRBV12-4 and TRBJ2-2; maybe TRBD2 (5 bases). This CDR3 region has 13 residues. The CDR3 sequence is CASRSGNTRELFF. The CDR3 bases are TGTGCCAGCAGGTCCGGGAACACCAGGGAGCTGTTTTTT.

At least ten counts were recorded for this clonotype. The chain combines TRBV7-9 with TRBJ2-7, with D unclear. This CDR3 is built from 14 residues. Germline V CDR1 and CDR2: SEHNR, FQNEAQ (reference sequence). Trimming took 1 base from V and 2 from J, leaving 9 bases between them. The CDR3 nucleotides are TGTGCCAGCAGCTTAGACGGTGATGCCTACGAGCAGTACTTC. It specifies CASSLDGDAYEQYF.

This clonotype was counted many times. The chain employs TRBV6-2 or TRBV6-3 and TRBJ2-1; D call uncertain. The CDR3 is 15 amino acids. Per the germline V gene, CDR1 is MNHEY and CDR2 is SVGEGT. V lost 0 bases and J lost 3, with 9 bases in between. The DNA for the CDR3 is TGTGCCAGCAGTTACTCTGGAACCGGCTACAATGAGCAGTTCTTC. Translation gives CASSYSGTGYNEQFF.

This clonotype was recorded at least ten times. The chain is built from TRBV4-1 and TRBJ2-3; unclear D gene. The germline V gene has CDR1 MGHRA and CDR2 YSYEKL. Deletions cut 0 bases from V and 7 bases from J, with 8 bases between. The CDR3 spans 13 residues. CDR3 bases: TGCGCCAGCAGCCAAGAGGCGGCCTATACGCAGTATTTT. Its protein product is CASSQEAAYTQYF.

This clonotype came up many times. V usage is TRBV6-1 and J usage is TRBJ2-7; 15 bases match TRBD2. The CDR3 is made up of 15 amino acids. Looked up from germline, CDR1 is MNHNS and CDR2 is SASEGT. With V trimmed by 6 bases and J by 6 bases, 6 bases remained unmatched. The CDR3 reads CASSPRTSGRGEQYF. CDR3 nucleotides: TGTGCCAGCAGCCCCCGGACTAGCGGGAGGGGCGAGCAGTACTTC.

Many counts were recorded for this clonotype. The gene calls are TRBV11-2 and TRBJ2-1, with 7 bases fitting TRBD2. CDR1 and CDR2 (germline): SGHAT, FQNNGV. The CDR3 covers 16 residues. V lost 1 base and J lost 5; bases outside the gene matches: 8. CDR3 in DNA: TGTGCCAGCAGCTTAGTCCTAGCGGAAGGAGACAATGAGCAGTTCTTC. Translation: CASSLVLAEGDNEQFF.

This clonotype was observed many times. This chain links TRBV28 with TRBJ2-1; 9 positions match TRBD2. The CDR3 loop spans 13 amino acids. V lost 6 bases, J lost 8 bases, and 5 bases stayed unmatched. The germline V gene has CDR1 MDHEN and CDR2 SYDVKM. The CDR3 DNA reads as TGTGCCAGCAGGGTAGCGGGAGTGGATGAGCAGTTCTTC. Amino acids: CASRVAGVDEQFF.

This clonotype was detected a few times. This chain connects TRBV5-1 to TRBJ2-7; possible D gene TRBD2, 6 bases. The CDR3 has 15 residues. V shed 4 bases and J shed 2 bases, with 16 bases lying between them. Germline CDR1 SGHRS, CDR2 YFSETQ. The CDR3 spells CASSLGGASPYEQYF. For the CDR3, the DNA is TGCGCCAGCAGCCTGGGGGGTGCTTCCCCCTACGAGCAGTACTTC.

This clonotype was counted ten times or more. CDR3 sequence: CASSDAGEYEQYF. The CDR3 coding sequence is TGTGCCAGCAGTGACGCTGGGGAGTACGAGCAGTACTTC. This rearrangement joins TRBV2 to TRBJ2-7, with D possibly matching TRBD2 (5 bases). Per the germline V gene, CDR1 is SNHLY and CDR2 is FYNNEI. There are 13 residues in the CDR3. V was pared by 3 bases and J by 4 bases, with 10 bases between.

The chain recombines TRBV20-1 with TRBJ1-5; perhaps TRBD1 as D (5 bases). The CDR3 loop spans 15 amino acids. The germline V gene encodes CDR1 DFQATT and CDR2 SNEGSKA (reference sequence). The V gene lost 2 bases and the J gene lost 6 bases, with 17 bases spanning the gap. CDR3 DNA: TGCAGTGCTAGATCCCCCGGGGCCTCTACTCAGCCCCAGCATTTT. It encodes CSARSPGASTQPQHF.

This clonotype has ten or more counts. This rearrangement joins TRBV6-2 or TRBV6-3 to TRBJ2-7; 12 nucleotides agree with TRBD1. Germline trimming cut 6 bases from V and 0 bases from J; bases unmatched to any gene: 18. Germline assignment: CDR1 MNHEY and CDR2 SVGEGT. The CDR3 contains 20 residues. The CDR3 region is CASSYGLRDRGLSYSYEQYF. The CDR3 DNA is TGTGCCAGCAGCTATGGACTCCGGGACAGGGGGCTCTCCTACTCCTACGAGCAGTACTTC.

Note on this clonotype: Just one base apart from a much larger clone, this may be a read error. DNA for the CDR3: TGTGCCAGCAGTTTACAGCGGGAGGGCAACAATGAGCAGTACTTC. This encodes CASSLQREGNNEQYF. This rearrangement joins TRBV28 to TRBJ2-1, with 10 bases lining up with TRBD2. The DNA matches TRBJ2-7 better at its end, which makes the J call doubtful. This CDR3 is 15 amino acids long. Looked up from germline, CDR1 is MDHEN and CDR2 is SYDVKM.

This clonotype has only a few counts. The CDR3 loop reads CASSLPPMMSREGGSAGAQYF. CDR3 coding DNA: TGTGCCAGCAGTTTACCCCCCATGATGTCGCGGGAGGGGGGCAGCGCGGGGGCCCAGTACTTC. V is TRBV28 and J is TRBJ2-5; 9 nucleotides align to TRBD2. Germline CDR1 and CDR2: MDHEN and SYDVKM. The CDR3 length is 21 residues. V lost 2 bases, J lost 9 bases, and 28 bases stayed unmatched.

The rearrangement uses TRBV5-1 and TRBJ2-5; D call uncertain. The germline CDR1 and CDR2 sequences are SGHRS and YFSETQ. Trimming left V 0 bases short and J 6 bases short, with 6 bases between. There are 12 residues in the CDR3. The CDR3 sequence: CASSLGRQTQYF. In nucleotides, the CDR3 is TGCGCCAGCAGCTTGGGTCGACAGACCCAGTACTTC.

The sample holds many counts of this clonotype. The chain combines TRBV12-3 or TRBV12-4 with TRBJ1-1; D ambiguous. The germline V and J ends were trimmed by 4 bases and 3 bases, with 12 bases remaining between them. The CDR3 spans 14 residues. The chain's CDR3 is CASSSPGLHTEAFF. CDR3 nucleotide sequence: TGTGCCAGCAGTTCGCCGGGGTTACACACTGAAGCTTTCTTT.

V and J are TRBV6-1 and TRBJ1-1, with D perhaps matching TRBD1 (6 bases). CDR3 length: 15 residues. Germline V lookup: CDR1 MNHNS, CDR2 SASEGT. V lost 6 bases, J lost 0 bases, and 14 bases lay in between. CDR3 coding DNA: TGTGCCAGCAGCCCCGACAGGAGGATGAACACTGAAGCTTTCTTT. Translation: CASSPDRRMNTEAFF.

On this clonotype itself: At one end the junction does not follow the germline gene, possibly because of a read error. The chain has TRBV29-1 and TRBJ2-1, with D possibly being TRBD2 (5 bases). This CDR3 spans 15 amino acids. The germline V gene encodes CDR1 SQVTM and CDR2 ANQGSEA. The CDR3 DNA reads as TGCAGCGTTGACTTCCGCCTAGCTAACAACAATGAGCAGCTCTTC. Protein product: CSVDFRLANNNEQLF.

At least ten counts were recorded for this clonotype. The gene calls are TRBV19 and TRBJ2-7, with D possibly TRBD2 on 6 matching bases. The CDR3 length is 12 residues. V was pared by 5 bases and J by 6 bases, with 11 bases between. Germline V gene sequence: CDR1 LNHDA, CDR2 SQIVND (reference sequence). In DNA, the CDR3 is TGTGCCAGTAGTTCCCTCGGGGGCGAGCAGTACTTC. Amino acid sequence: CASSSLGGEQYF.

This clonotype was observed at least ten times. This sequence joins TRBV4-2 and TRBJ1-2; no clear D. The V end was cut by 4 bases, the J end by 2 bases, with 17 bases between. The CDR3 loop spans 16 amino acids. The germline V gene encodes CDR1 LGHNA and CDR2 YNFKEQ. CDR3 sequence: CASSPHPASPNYGYTF. The DNA for the CDR3 is TGTGCCAGCAGCCCCCACCCGGCCTCACCCAACTATGGCTACACCTTC.

The gene calls are TRBV20-1 and TRBJ2-2; 12 nucleotides line up with TRBD2. Germline V gene sequence: CDR1 DFQATT, CDR2 SNEGSKA (reference sequence). This CDR3 has 18 amino acids. With V trimmed by 5 bases and J by 4 bases, 14 bases remained unmatched. CDR3 amino acids: CSAPTVLAGGPSTGELFF. The CDR3 coding sequence is TGCAGTGCTCCAACCGTTCTAGCGGGAGGGCCAAGCACCGGGGAGCTGTTTTTT.

There are many counts of this clonotype. This chain connects TRBV5-1 to TRBJ2-7; D might be TRBD2 (6 bases). CDR1 and CDR2 (germline): SGHRS, YFSETQ. The CDR3 consists of 11 residues. The CDR3 region has the DNA TGCGCGTTACGGGAGAGTGGCGAGCAGTACTTC. Translated: CALRESGEQYF. Combining the CDR3 with reference TRBV5-1 and TRBJ2-7 gives the whole variable domain KAGVTQTPRYLIKTRGQQVTLSCSPISGHRSVSWYQQTPGQGLQFLFEYFSETQRNKGNFPGRFSGRQFSNSRSEMNVSTLELGDSALYLCALRESGEQYFGPGTRLTVT.

Ten or more counts support this clonotype. J is TRBJ1-1 and V is TRBV3-1; no clear D. This CDR3 is 16 amino acids long. Germline lookup yields CDR1 LGHDT and CDR2 YNNKEL (reference sequence). Trimming cost V 4 bases and J 0 bases, with 15 bases left between them. The CDR3 nucleotides are TGTGCCAGCAGCCTCCTCTCCTCCCAGGTGAACACTGAAGCTTTCTTT. Encoded protein: CASSLLSSQVNTEAFF.

This clonotype was seen at least ten times. The chain combines TRBV28 with TRBJ1-1; D is possibly TRBD1 (5 bases). The V gene's germline CDR1 is MDHEN and CDR2 SYDVKM. The CDR3 has 14 amino acids. V dropped 1 base and J dropped 4 bases, with 10 bases sitting between them. The CDR3, as DNA: TGTGCCAGCAGTTTATTGGGGGGGGGCACTGAAGCTTTCTTT. It encodes CASSLLGGGTEAFF.